This paragraph covers one T cell receptor (beta chain) sequence. Its antigen remains unknown. Clones were sequenced by immunoSEQ multiplex PCR, and TCRdb holds only the in-frame ones, with some missing. The table lists about 89,000 clones, around nine tenths of them singletons. The data belong to a study of T cell repertoires and HLA-DP antigens. Study-wide results and limits: Sorted CD137+ cells had clonality roughly 0.42 against both alloantigens, versus around 0.039 pre-culture.

Trimming removed 6 bases at V and 8 bases at J, with 10 bases between. The germline CDR1 and CDR2 sequences are DFQATT and SNEGSKA (reference sequence). This CDR3 spans 10 amino acids. Negative selection yielded untouched CD4+ T cells of average about 98% purity. The receptor was isolated from a man between 50 and 59 years old in good health and CMV-seronegative. The specimen was CD4+ T cells from PBMCs. The rearrangement joins TRBV20-1 to TRBJ1-1; D is undetermined. The CDR3 sequence is CSAKREEAFF. In DNA form, the CDR3 reads TGCAGTGCCAAAAGGGAAGAAGCTTTCTTT.